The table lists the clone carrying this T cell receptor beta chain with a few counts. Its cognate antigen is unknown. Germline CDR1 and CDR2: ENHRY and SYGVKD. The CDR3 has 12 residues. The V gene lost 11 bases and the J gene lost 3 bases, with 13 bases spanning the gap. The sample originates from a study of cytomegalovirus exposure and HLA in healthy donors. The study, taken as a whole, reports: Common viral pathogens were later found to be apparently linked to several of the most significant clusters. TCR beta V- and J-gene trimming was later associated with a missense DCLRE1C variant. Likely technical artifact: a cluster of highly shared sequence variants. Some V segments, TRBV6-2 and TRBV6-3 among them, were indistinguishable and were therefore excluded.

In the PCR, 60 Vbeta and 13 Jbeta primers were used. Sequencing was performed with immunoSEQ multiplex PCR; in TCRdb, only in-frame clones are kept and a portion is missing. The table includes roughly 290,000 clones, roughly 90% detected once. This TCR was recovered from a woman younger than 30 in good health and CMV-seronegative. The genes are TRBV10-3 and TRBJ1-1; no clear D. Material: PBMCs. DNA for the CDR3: TGTGCCCACGGGAGGGTTGACACTGAAGCTTTCTTT. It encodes CAHGRVDTEAFF.